This T cell receptor beta chain was recovered during a study of T-cell reconstitution after alpha-beta-depleted transplantation in children. Unique molecular identifiers were built into the TCRbeta library. In TCRdb, the PCR reads were re-called with MiXCR into one record per CDR3 protein. This table holds 450,000 to 500,000 distinct CDR3 sequences, 9.5% to 15% found once. The sample was PBMCs from the stem cell graft donor, taken from the stem cell graft. This clonotype was sampled from a human donor who donated a stem cell graft to a child with combined immunodeficiency.

The CDR3 sequence: CASSPGTGPYF. CDR3 DNA: TGTGCCAGCAGTCCCGGGACAGGGCCTTATTTT. J is TRBJ2-3 and V is TRBV6-6; 9 bases fit TRBD1. Trimming at V came to 5 bases and at J to 15 bases, leaving 6 bases not matched to a gene. The germline V gene encodes CDR1 MNHNY and CDR2 SVGAGI (reference sequence). This CDR3 spans 11 amino acids.